The rows below give T cell receptor beta chains drawn from one sample of a study of shared clonotypes between healthy human individuals. TCRdb keeps only in-frame clones here, not all; method: immunoSEQ multiplex PCR. The data show about 2 million clones, over 85% seen once. Sequencing was done on a sample of naive CD8+ T cells sorted from blood. Receptor source: a man aged 18-30 years in good health. Each CDR3 is given with its conserved first and last residue. Each record gives: V gene, CDR3 length, clone size, J gene, CDR3 protein. Size is omitted from some rows. Given values are once, few, many or a class for expanded clones.

TRBV29-1	14	few	TRBJ1-1	CSVERGDWNTEAFF
TRBV5-1	15	-	TRBJ1-1	CASSLETGLNTEAFF
TRBV5-1	17	-	TRBJ1-1	CASSLVLGYMGDTEAFF
TRBV29-1	13	-	TRBJ2-7	CSVVVAGYYEQYF
TRBV6-1	15	-	TRBJ1-1	CASSEARGGDTEAFF
TRBV10-2	14	-	TRBJ2-5	CASSETGYQETQYF
TRBV10-3	16	-	TRBJ1-3	CAISESGSRVGNTIYF
TRBV5-4	15	-	TRBJ1-2	CASSLDSGVGYGYTF
TRBV4-3	15	-	TRBJ2-7	CASSQVLATTYEQYF
TRBV13	13	-	TRBJ2-7	CASSLVGSYEQYF
TRBV13	16	-	TRBJ2-7	CASAPGTGLYSYEQYF
TRBV28	18	-	TRBJ2-2	CASSPEGAGASRTGELFF
TRBV4-3	13	-	TRBJ2-5	CASSFWGGETQYF
TRBV11-2	14	few	TRBJ1-3	CASSFGGIGNTIYF
TRBV27	15	-	TRBJ2-3	CASSLSNRATDTQYF
TRBV7-9	13	-	TRBJ2-7	CASSYDTLYEQYF
TRBV28	11	once	TRBJ2-1	CASSFGQGEFF
TRBV5-6	15	-	TRBJ2-7	CASSLSTGPLYEQYF
TRBV6-5	15	-	TRBJ1-2	CASSYSPGQADGYTF
TRBV21-1	18	-	TRBJ1-5	CASSKVIREANSNQPQHF
TRBV28	11	-	TRBJ1-1	CASREVSGAFF
TRBV14	15	-	TRBJ2-7	CASSDRDRGPYEQYF
TRBV11-2	13	-	TRBJ1-1	CASSLNRVTEAFF
TRBV6-5	14	-	TRBJ1-1	CASRPDQGALGAFF
TRBV19	15	-	TRBJ2-3	CASSIGGEGADTQYF
TRBV4-1	15	-	TRBJ2-7	CASSPRWQGSYEQYF
TRBV6-1	17	-	TRBJ1-1	CASSEAPAGGWNTEAFF